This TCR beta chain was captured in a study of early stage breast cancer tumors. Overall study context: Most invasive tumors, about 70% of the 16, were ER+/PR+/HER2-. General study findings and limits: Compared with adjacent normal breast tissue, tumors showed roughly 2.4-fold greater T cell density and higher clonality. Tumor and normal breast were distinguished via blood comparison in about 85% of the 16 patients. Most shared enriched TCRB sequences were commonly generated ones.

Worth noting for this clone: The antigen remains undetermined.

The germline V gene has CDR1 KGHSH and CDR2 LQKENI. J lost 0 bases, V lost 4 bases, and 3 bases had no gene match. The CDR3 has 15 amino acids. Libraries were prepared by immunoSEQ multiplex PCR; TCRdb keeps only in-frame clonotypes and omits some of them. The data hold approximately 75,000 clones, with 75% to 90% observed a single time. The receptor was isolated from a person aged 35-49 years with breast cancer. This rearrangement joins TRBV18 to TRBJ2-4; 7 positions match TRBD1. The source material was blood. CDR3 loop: CASSLTGEAKNIQYF. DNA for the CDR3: TGTGCCAGCTCACTAACAGGGGAAGCCAAAAACATTCAGTACTTC. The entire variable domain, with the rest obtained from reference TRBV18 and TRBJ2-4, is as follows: NAGVMQNPRHLVRRRGQEARLRCSPMKGHSHVYWYRQLPEEGLKFMVYLQKENIIDESGMPKERFSAEFPKEGPSILRIQQVVRGDSAAYFCASSLTGEAKNIQYFGAGTRLSVL.